This T cell receptor beta chain is from a study of cytomegalovirus exposure and HLA in healthy donors (dated by TCRdb to 2015 to 2018). A note on the overall study: An earlier analysis of roughly 570 of the donors reported roughly 300 Gb of sequence data and 100 million to 120 million unique TCR beta sequences obtained from about 170 million T cells. An early release that covered roughly 600 HLA-typed donors contained 300 to 350 gigabases of sequencing data and about 93 million unique TCR sequences. The genetic ancestry cluster associated with self-reported Caucasian donors included roughly 84% of the roughly 390 genotyped donors. The study was designed to test whether signatures of past pathogen exposure could be identified by cataloging public T cell receptors. The study profiled the T cell repertoires of under 700 subjects by immunosequencing and related them to cytomegalovirus serostatus. Along with the approximately 650-subject first cohort, a separate validation cohort of around 110 different subjects was used. To predict cytomegalovirus infection status, the study brought together high-throughput TCR immunosequencing, statistical association of individual TCRs with disease status, and machine learning. A later analysis re-analyzed previously published TCR beta repertoires from about 730 donors and added high-resolution HLA genotyping to study TCR occurrence patterns. Rather than drawing on any new phenotypic data, the later analysis identified candidate immune exposures from TCR beta sequences and the way those sequences occurred across donors. An earlier analysis of 587 of the donors used high-throughput TCR beta sequencing to judge whether each TCR beta V gene segment behaved as functional or pseudogenic. Donor age, sex, ethnicity and CMV serostatus were compiled alongside the repertoire data. Genome-wide SNP genotypes for about 65% of the 666 donors were used in a later genetic analysis, which treated that subset as a discovery cohort. Every repertoire in the discovery cohort had been generated on one and the same sequencing platform. Both class I and class II loci were covered by HLA typing, at four-digit resolution. Typing coverage differed by locus: A, B, C, DRB1 and DQB1 were typed in about 629-630 donors, DQA1 in approximately 520, DPA1 in over 600, and DPB1 in approximately 450. Roughly 5 DR-DQ haplotypes were handled as single units for association and clustering, since linkage in the cohort was strong. Among about 360 genotyped donors of the cohort, an average of approximately 240,000 unique TCR beta nucleotide sequences were sequenced per donor, around a sixth of them non-productive. Broader findings and caveats from the paper: A later analysis reported that several top co-occurrence clusters appeared linked to parvovirus B19, influenza, CMV and Epstein-Barr virus. Only TCR beta chains were sequenced in this cohort, and the absence of alpha or paired-chain data limited detectable features. The sequencing pipeline was judged likely to have produced a cluster of highly shared sequence variants as a technical artifact. Because the 87-base-pair reads could not distinguish some IMGT-functional V segments, including TRBV6-2 and TRBV6-3, those segments were excluded. In a later analysis, HLA-associated TCR beta chains showed more clonal expansion and lower generation probabilities than non-associated chains that were equally common. A further reported finding was that TCR beta sequences accurately predicted the HLA-A and HLA-B alleles for most subjects in the first cohort. The study listed 164 TCR beta chains as associated with cytomegalovirus. In a later analysis, 16,951 TCR beta sequences were associated with specific HLA alleles at a false discovery rate of 0.05. Most CMV-associated TCR beta chains appeared to be HLA-restricted in a later analysis, and the HLA associations seemed to be driven largely by CMV exposure. Presence/absence analyses assumed roughly uniform sequencing depth across donors, an assumption that may not hold. The earlier analysis of some 540 of the donors excluded seventeen rarely observed V segments, including chromosome 9 orphons, because counts were too low. A later genetic analysis associated a missense DCLRE1C variant with V-gene and J-gene trimming of TCR beta chains, and an independent cohort replicated the association. CMV serostatus was the only immune exposure information available for the cohort. The classifier was reported to diagnose cytomegalovirus status with high specificity and sensitivity in both the original cohort and the validation cohort. Three of the identified cytomegalovirus-associated TCR beta chains were confirmed in vitro to be specific for cytomegalovirus antigens. According to a later genetic analysis, donors in an Asian-associated ancestry cluster had fewer N-insertions in productive TCRs than the roughly 700-donor mean. In a later analysis, TCR association rates were found to vary across HLA loci, with the most associated TCRs seen for DRB1 alleles and the fewest for HLA-C alleles. Linkage disequilibrium might explain the correlated functional status among segregating V segments, but an unknown experimental factor could not be excluded. Strong co-occurrence of HLA alleles, especially DR and DQ, made assigning TCR associations to individual alleles difficult. In an earlier analysis of 500 to 650 of the donors, most TCR beta V segments appeared in productive rearrangements about 87% or about 30% of the time, broadly matching IMGT annotations. HLA typing was unavailable for some donors at each locus, so association tests used only the typed subset. While some public TCRs were present in many individuals, most TCR sequences turned up only very rarely across donors. The authors suggested that the approach could potentially be extended to other disease states and immunological phenotypes.

Concerning this clone: Its specific antigen is unknown. Base qualities were left out, and no much larger clone turns up one base away.

The receptor library was made with the immunoSEQ multiplex PCR assay. For the multiplex PCR, a mixture combining 60 forward primers for TCR Vbeta segments and 13 reverse primers for TCR Jbeta segments was used. Amplification of the CDR3 region of rearranged TCR beta genes was performed with a multiplex PCR assay on genomic DNA. The amplified TCR beta libraries were sequenced on the Illumina HiSeq System as 87-base-pair reads. The study's own analysis went as follows. In a later analysis, some 80 million unique TCR beta chains were counted across the 500 to 850 repertoires, and roughly 10 million of these chains were shared by at least two donors. Raw reads were error-corrected and collapsed into unique sequences by a nearest-neighbor algorithm in which closely related sequences were merged to remove PCR and sequencing errors. Alignment of CDR3 sequences to IMGT reference sequences was used to assign V, D and J gene segments. For a sequence to be retained, at least a six-nucleotide match to both a V gene segment and a J gene segment was required. Rearrangements were classified as productive when the CDR3 lacked stop codons and remained in frame with V and J, and all other rearrangements were classified as non-productive. CDR3 was defined according to IMGT convention as the region running from the second conserved V-encoded cysteine to the conserved J-encoded phenylalanine. The earlier analysis of roughly 590 of the donors excluded any sequence lacking an unambiguous match to a single V gene segment. An earlier analysis of a few hundred of the donors classified V segments as functional when productive rearrangements were above 56.7% and as segregating when the standard deviation between donors was above 5%. A statistical classification framework was developed to diagnose cytomegalovirus status using the catalog of TCR beta chain sequences. In a later analysis, V and J genes were assigned by comparing TCR nucleotide sequences against IMGT/GENE-DB human TR gene sequences. The TCRdist pipeline was used in a later analysis to assign CDR3 sequences and most-parsimonious VDJ recombination scenarios. In a later analysis, each TCR beta chain was defined by its CDR3 amino acid sequence together with its V-gene family, and reads lacking a unique V-gene family were excluded. To address suspected cross-contamination and a sequencing artifact, a later analysis removed 592 highly shared, low-generation-probability nucleotide sequences. A later analysis calculated a clonal expansion index for each public chain from normalized within-repertoire ranks of inferred template counts. Generation probabilities in a later analysis came from a VDJ recombination model fitted to out-of-frame rearrangements, and those results were checked against IGoR. A later analysis scored TCR-TCR, TCR-HLA and TCR-CMV co-occurrence with hypergeometric tests, applying a repertoire-size bias correction to TCR pairs. A later analysis estimated false discovery rates by permuting HLA or CMV assignments 20 times. In a later analysis, co-occurring TCRs were grouped using DBSCAN, with TCRdist sequence similarity added in when clustering inside HLA-allele-positive subsets. For co-occurrence clustering, repertoires with fewer than 30,000 or more than 120,000 public chains were excluded, along with roughly 5 repertoires with anomalous nucleotide sharing. TCRdb obtained this table from immuneACCESS and retained in-frame rearrangements with V and J assigned. These tables miss some clones; where compared with another copy, unresolved V genes account for less than half of the shortfall, and the remainder is unexplained. From that table come the V and J calls and clone size; the DNA was used to work out D and trimming. A total of about 160,000 clones appear in this sample, about 72% of them only once. In total, the top ten clones hold roughly 2% of the sample.

The cohort comprised around 690 healthy bone marrow donors. All cohort members were sampled while nominally healthy, although unrecorded immune exposures were likely present. The donor was CMV seropositive and was included in the group of 250 to 300 seropositive cohort members. A peripheral blood sample was collected from each donor, and TCR beta sequencing was performed on peripheral blood mononuclear cells. Genomic DNA extraction from the blood cell samples was performed with the Qiagen DNeasy Blood Extraction Kit. CDR1 LGHNA and CDR2 YSLEER were looked up in the germline V gene. The germline V end is reduced by 5 bases and the J end by 5 bases; junction bases left unmatched: 3. From its cysteine to its phenylalanine, the CDR3 spans 15 amino acids. The entry retains the CDR3 DNA only, 45 bases that are in frame from base 1.

The chain couples TRBV4-3 to TRBJ2-4; TRBD2 fits 13 bases in the junction. The TCR sequence derives from a man aged 50-59 years in good health and CMV-seropositive. The sequenced sample consisted of PBMCs. The bases are TGCGCCAGCAGCAGACTAGCGGGGGGCGAAAACATTCAGTACTTC. The translation is CASSRLAGGENIQYF.